The 15 T cell receptor beta chains given below trace back to one sample, sequenced in a study of T cells in Graves' hyperthyroidism and ophthalmopathy. Amplification yielded TCR beta CDR3 regions, with RNA transcripts as the source. First-round RT-PCR with HTBI primers amplified the TCR CDR3 region. TCRdb redid the calling of the multiplex PCR reads with MiXCR, one entry per CDR3 protein. The table lists 550,000 to 850,000 distinct CDR3 sequences, roughly a sixth of them singletons. The sample taken for sequencing was blood. These receptors were taken from a woman between 45 and 65 years old with Graves' hyperthyroidism that later progressed to Graves' ophthalmopathy.

This clonotype was seen more than once but under ten times. The rearrangement uses TRBV3-1 and TRBJ2-1, with a weak D call TRBD2 (5 bases). The CDR3 contains 16 residues. Trimming pared 5 bases from V and 0 bases from J, leaving 14 bases between. The germline V gene has CDR1 LGHDT and CDR2 YNNKEL (reference sequence). The CDR3 protein is CASSVYQRSSYNEQFF. CDR3 sequence (DNA): TGTGCCAGCAGCGTATATCAGCGGAGCTCCTACAATGAGCAGTTCTTC.

This clonotype was picked up a small number of times. The chain couples TRBV6-1 to TRBJ2-5; 8 nucleotides agree with TRBD2. Trimming took 5 bases from V and 5 from J; bases not matched to a gene: 13. Germline V gene lookup returns CDR1 MNHNS and CDR2 SASEGT. This CDR3 region has 16 residues. CDR3 coding DNA: TGTGCCAGCAGTCGGGGGGGCGGGGATATGGGTGAGACCCAGTACTTC. Protein: CASSRGGGDMGETQYF.

There are many counts of this clonotype. The CDR3 reads CASRGWGTGMRTEAFF. Written as DNA, the CDR3 is TGTGCCAGCAGGGGATGGGGCACAGGGATGAGAACTGAAGCTTTCTTT. This chain links TRBV27 with TRBJ1-1, with D tentatively TRBD1 (6 bases). CDR1 is MNHEY and CDR2 is SMNVEV in the germline V gene (reference sequence). This CDR3 is built from 16 residues. V lost 6 bases, J lost 5 bases, and 22 bases lay in between.

This clonotype was counted only a few times. The rearrangement links TRBV7-8 to TRBJ1-3; D is possibly TRBD1 (6 bases). This CDR3 is 17 amino acids long. Per the germline V gene, CDR1 is SGHVS and CDR2 is FQNEAQ. Trimming stripped 1 base from V and 2 bases from J, with 15 bases between. The CDR3 spells CASSLGGRGITGNTIYF. The DNA of the CDR3 is TGTGCCAGCAGCTTAGGGGGGCGGGGAATAACTGGAAACACCATATATTTT.

This clonotype has ten or more counts. The chain carries TRBV6-1 and TRBJ2-5; 8 positions agree with TRBD1. CDR3 length: 13 residues. The germline V gene encodes CDR1 MNHNS and CDR2 SASEGT. V shed 11 bases and J 4 bases; nucleotides not matched to a gene: 9. DNA for the CDR3: TGTGCCGAGGAAGGCGGACAGGGAGAGACCCAGTACTTC. Translated, it gives CAEEGGQGETQYF.

The V call is TRBV5-1, the J call TRBJ1-2; the D is unclear. Germline V gives CDR1 SGHRS, CDR2 YFSETQ. This CDR3 is 13 amino acids long. The germline V and J ends were trimmed by 4 bases and 6 bases, with 13 bases remaining between them. The CDR3 region is CASSRDSVDGYTF. CDR3 bases: TGCGCCAGCAGCCGGGATTCAGTCGATGGCTACACCTTC.

The chain has TRBV19 and TRBJ1-1; 7 bases align to TRBD1. The CDR3 contains 15 residues. Per germline, CDR1 LNHDA and CDR2 SQIVND (reference sequence). The ends lost 7 bases at V and 2 bases at J; junction bases unmatched: 10. The CDR3 bases are TGTGCCAGTACCGCGACAGGGAGGGACAACACTGAAGCTTTCTTT. It translates to CASTATGRDNTEAFF. The variable domain in full, completed from reference TRBV19 and TRBJ1-1, reads DGGITQSPKYLFRKEGQNVTLSCEQNLNHDAMYWYRQDPGQGLRLIYYSQIVNDFQKGDIAEGYSVSREKKESFPLTVTSAQKNPTAFYLCASTATGRDNTEAFFGQGTRLTVV.

This clonotype was seen ten or more times. The V and J genes are TRBV5-1 and TRBJ2-3; TRBD2 matches at 11 bases. Germline V gene data show CDR1 as SGHRS and CDR2 as YFSETQ. This CDR3 spans 14 amino acids. V was pared by 5 bases and J by 9 bases, with 8 bases of the junction left unmatched. This CDR3 is CASSETSGALTQYF. DNA of the CDR3: TGCGCCAGCAGTGAGACTAGCGGGGCCTTGACGCAGTATTTT.

This clonotype was detected ten times or more. This chain uses TRBV3-1 with TRBJ2-1; tentatively, D is TRBD1 or TRBD2 (6 bases each). The V gene's germline CDR1 is LGHDT and CDR2 YNNKEL (reference sequence). The CDR3 loop spans 16 amino acids. V was shortened by 2 bases and J by 8 bases, with 19 bases between the two germline ends. The CDR3 sequence is CASSQSPGAGYDEQFF. CDR3 bases: TGTGCCAGCAGCCAAAGTCCGGGGGCGGGTTACGATGAGCAGTTCTTC.

The V gene is TRBV15, the J gene TRBJ1-6; D remains unclear. The CDR3 contains 17 residues. Trimming removed 3 bases from V and 7 bases from J, with 19 bases in between. Germline V gene sequence: CDR1 LNHNV, CDR2 YYDKDF (reference sequence). CDR3 loop: CATSRDLSGSENSPLHF. Here the CDR3 DNA reads TGTGCCACCAGCAGGGACCTTTCCGGCAGCGAGAATTCACCCCTCCACTTT.

This clonotype was seen only a few times. The chain couples TRBV6-1 to TRBJ1-5; D is uncertain. Germline V CDR1 and CDR2: MNHNS, SASEGT. This CDR3 is built from 15 residues. Trimming took off 8 bases at V and 5 bases at J, with 19 bases between the two ends. As DNA, the CDR3 is TGTGCCAGCCGTTCCCAAAGTACCGGCGATCAGCCCCAGCATTTT. It is translated as CASRSQSTGDQPQHF.

This clonotype has a count of ten or more. The gene calls are TRBV7-9 and TRBJ2-7, with D possibly being TRBD2 (6 bases). The CDR3 has 14 amino acids. Trimming pared 1 base from V and 7 bases from J, leaving 14 bases between. Germline values: CDR1 SEHNR, CDR2 FQNEAQ (reference sequence). The DNA of the CDR3 is TGTGCCAGCAGCTTAGGAGGGCTAGCGTGGGAGCAGTACTTC. Its translation: CASSLGGLAWEQYF.

This clonotype was detected a few times. The chain has TRBV27 and TRBJ1-2; D call uncertain. The germline V and J ends were trimmed by 6 bases and 3 bases, with 8 bases remaining between them. Germline lookup yields CDR1 MNHEY and CDR2 SMNVEV (reference sequence). This CDR3 comprises 12 residues. CDR3 amino acids: CASRPLDYGYTF. CDR3 in DNA: TGTGCCAGCAGGCCTCTTGACTATGGCTACACCTTC.

This clonotype was observed a few times. This chain connects TRBV13 to TRBJ1-2; the D gene is possibly TRBD1 (6 bases). V lost 4 bases to trimming and J lost 3 bases, with 21 bases between them. Germline values: CDR1 PRHDT, CDR2 FYEKMQ (reference sequence). The CDR3 sequence is 17 residues long. The CDR3 DNA reads as TGTGCCAGCAGCTCCGTCCTGGGGGGGGCAGCGGACTATGGCTACACCTTC. Translating gives CASSSVLGGAADYGYTF.

This clonotype appeared many times. The chain combines TRBV3-1 with TRBJ1-5; no clear D gene. This CDR3 has 15 amino acids. Germline V gene lookup returns CDR1 LGHDT and CDR2 YNNKEL (reference sequence). The V and J ends lost 1 base and 5 bases respectively, with 12 bases between them. In DNA, the CDR3 is TGTGCCAGCAGCCAAGCCCCGGGGTCGGATCAGCCCCAGCATTTT. It is translated as CASSQAPGSDQPQHF.